These 26 T cell receptor beta chains came from one sample sequenced in a study of blood T cell repertoires in COVID-19. Only in-frame clones appear in the TCRdb table, and some are missing; sequencing was by immunoSEQ multiplex PCR. Of around 150,000 clones in the sample, 80% were seen once. Sample: peripheral blood. The receptor source for this set is a woman in her forties or fifties with acute or convalescent COVID-19.

The J gene is TRBJ2-5, the V gene TRBV5-5, with D unclear. Germline-derived CDR1 and CDR2 are SGHKS and YYEKEE (reference sequence). The V end was cut by 4 bases, the J end by 5 bases, with 9 bases between. The CDR3 runs to 12 residues. CDR3 sequence (DNA): TGTGCCAGCAGCCCAGTGAGGGAGACCCAGTACTTC. Translating it yields CASSPVRETQYF.

The chain employs TRBV18 and TRBJ1-4, with 9 bases matching TRBD1. V gave up 6 bases and J gave up 4 bases; unmatched junction bases: 12. The CDR3 has 17 amino acids. Germline values: CDR1 KGHSH, CDR2 LQKENI. CDR3 nucleotides: TGTGCCAGCTCGGCCCTAACAGGGGGCGCGGGTAATGAAAAACTGTTTTTT. Amino acids: CASSALTGGAGNEKLFF.

The chain couples TRBV11-2 to TRBJ2-5; a possible D gene is TRBD2 (7 bases). Germline-derived CDR1 and CDR2 are SGHAT and FQNNGV. Between the trimmed V and J ends, which lost 4 bases and 3 bases, there was a span of 18 bases. The CDR3 totals 16 residues. The CDR3 DNA reads TGTGCCAGCAGCTCCACTAGGGGGGGCGGAGAAGAGACCCAGTACTTC. Protein product: CASSSTRGGGEETQYF.

This chain joins TRBV7-8 and TRBJ1-4, with unresolved D. Per the germline V gene, CDR1 is SGHVS and CDR2 is FQNEAQ. V gave up 7 bases and J gave up 0 bases, with 12 bases separating them. CDR3 length: 15 residues. In DNA, the CDR3 is TGTGCCAGCAACAACGTGGCAACAACTAATGAAAAACTGTTTTTT. It is translated as CASNNVATTNEKLFF.

The V call is TRBV18, the J call TRBJ2-2; 9 bases agree with TRBD1. J gave up 6 bases and V 3 bases, and 23 bases lay outside the gene matches. From germline, CDR1 is KGHSH and CDR2 LQKENI. The CDR3 has 21 amino acids. CDR3 sequence reads: CASSPYLPGTGQRSRAGELFF. The CDR3 DNA is TGTGCCAGCTCACCTTACTTACCCGGGACAGGGCAAAGGAGTAGAGCCGGGGAGCTGTTTTTT.

V and J are TRBV4-3 and TRBJ2-7; TRBD1 might be the D (8 bases). The CDR3 has 14 residues. The germline V gene has CDR1 LGHNA and CDR2 YSLEER. V dropped 2 bases and J dropped 2 bases, with 10 bases sitting between them. The CDR3 loop reads CASSQTGGAYEQYF. DNA for the CDR3: TGCGCCAGCAGCCAAACAGGGGGGGCCTACGAGCAGTACTTC.

The chain is built from TRBV29-1 and TRBJ2-3, with 7 nucleotides matching TRBD2. V was pared by 0 bases and J by 5 bases, with 8 bases of the junction left unmatched. CDR1 and CDR2 from the germline V gene are SQVTM and ANQGSEA. This CDR3 has 15 residues. The CDR3 region has the DNA TGCAGCGTTGAAGACAGCGGGCCGGGGGGAGATACGCAGTATTTT. The encoded protein is CSVEDSGPGGDTQYF.

This clone showed up just once. Additional DNA sequences in this sample encode the identical CDR3. This sequence joins TRBV9 and TRBJ1-4; tentatively, D is TRBD1 (5 bases). With 3 bases removed from V and 8 bases from J, the gap between germline ends came to 14 bases. This CDR3 spans 14 amino acids. The germline gives CDR1 SGDLS, CDR2 YYNGEE. CDR3 residues: CASSASGGREKLFF. Written as DNA, the CDR3 is TGTGCCAGCAGCGCCTCCGGGGGGAGGGAAAAACTGTTTTTT.

V and J are TRBV3-1 (or the pseudogene TRBV3-2) and TRBJ1-2, with 8 bases aligning to TRBD1. V lost 6 bases, J lost 5 bases, and 5 bases stayed unmatched. Germline V gives CDR1 LGHDT, CDR2 YNNKEL (reference sequence). The CDR3 is 13 amino acids. CDR3 bases: TGTGCCAGCAGTAGGACAGGGACGTATGGCTACACCTTC. Translating gives CASSRTGTYGYTF.

The CDR3 bases are TGTGCCAGCAGTGATCCGGGACAGCTCGTTGAAGCTTTCTTT. Translating gives CASSDPGQLVEAFF. V and J are TRBV6-2 or TRBV6-3 and TRBJ1-1, with 7 bases identical to TRBD1. Looked up from germline, CDR1 is MNHEY and CDR2 is SVGEGT. The CDR3 covers 14 residues. V trimming: 5 bases; J trimming: 7 bases; junction bases outside the gene matches: 10.

This clone has just one count. J is TRBJ2-7 and V is TRBV5-1; TRBD1 might be the D (6 bases). Per the germline V gene, CDR1 is SGHRS and CDR2 is YFSETQ. There are 14 residues in the CDR3. V was pared by 4 bases and J by 3 bases, with 14 bases between. The CDR3 loop reads CASSRRTASYEQYF. In nucleotides, the CDR3 is TGCGCCAGCAGCCGGAGGACAGCAAGCTACGAGCAGTACTTC. Based on the CDR3 plus reference TRBV5-1 and TRBJ2-7, the full variable domain is KAGVTQTPRYLIKTRGQQVTLSCSPISGHRSVSWYQQTPGQGLQFLFEYFSETQRNKGNFPGRFSGRQFSNSRSEMNVSTLELGDSALYLCASSRRTASYEQYFGPGTRLTVT.

The chain is built from TRBV4-3 and TRBJ2-1; maybe TRBD1 (6 bases). The germline V and J ends were trimmed by 1 base and 5 bases, with 12 bases remaining between them. CDR1 and CDR2 from the germline V gene are LGHNA and YSLEER. CDR3 length: 15 residues. CDR3 protein: CASSQVWGPNNEQFF. The CDR3 coding sequence is TGCGCCAGCAGCCAAGTGTGGGGGCCAAACAATGAGCAGTTCTTC.

The DNA of the CDR3 is TGTGCCAGTAGTATCTCCGGACAGGGAGGAAACACCATATATTTT. Encoded protein: CASSISGQGGNTIYF. J is TRBJ1-3 and V is TRBV19, with 8 bases identical to TRBD1. The CDR3 consists of 15 residues. CDR1 is LNHDA, CDR2 SQIVND, per germline (reference sequence). Trimming cost V 3 bases and J 4 bases; bases outside gene matches: 5.

The genes are TRBV4-3 and TRBJ1-1; D is possibly TRBD1 (6 bases). The CDR3 runs to 15 residues. Looked up from germline, CDR1 is LGHNA and CDR2 is YSLEER. Trimming removed 2 bases at V and 5 bases at J, with 15 bases between. CDR3 DNA sequence: TGCGCCAGCAGCCAACTTCCCGGGGGGCGGACTGAAGCTTTCTTT. It translates to CASSQLPGGRTEAFF.

This sequence joins TRBV2 and TRBJ2-3; TRBD1 is a possible D gene (6 bases). This CDR3 is 15 amino acids long. Germline lookup yields CDR1 SNHLY and CDR2 FYNNEI. V lost 5 bases to trimming and J lost 4 bases, with 16 bases between them. The CDR3: CASSSQGIEADTQYF. In DNA form, the CDR3 reads TGTGCCAGCAGTTCGCAGGGGATTGAAGCAGATACGCAGTATTTT. The full variable domain, its missing parts supplied by reference TRBV2 and TRBJ2-3, is EPEVTQTPSHQVTQMGQEVILRCVPISNHLYFYWYRQILGQKVEFLVSFYNNEISEKSEIFDDQFSVERPDGSNFTLKIRSTKLEDSAMYFCASSSQGIEADTQYFGPGTRLTVL.

The rearrangement uses TRBV7-8 and TRBJ2-3; D is unclear. The ends were cut back, 7 bases at V and 0 bases at J, with 11 bases in the middle. Per the germline V gene, CDR1 is SGHVS and CDR2 is FQNEAQ. The CDR3 extends over 14 amino acids. The CDR3 bases are TGTGCCAGCACCCCTGTTGTTAGCACAGATACGCAGTATTTT. As protein: CASTPVVSTDTQYF.

The sample holds one count of this clone. This chain connects TRBV7-2 to TRBJ2-5, with 8 nucleotides matching TRBD1. With 6 bases clipped from V and 4 bases from J, the junction kept 7 bases outside the gene matches. This CDR3 has 14 amino acids. CDR1 and CDR2 from the germline V gene are SGHTA and FQGNSA. CDR3 protein: CASSARQGAETQYF. Here the CDR3 DNA reads TGTGCCAGCAGTGCGAGGCAGGGGGCAGAGACCCAGTACTTC.

J is TRBJ2-1 and V is TRBV5-5; the match to TRBD1 covers 10 bases. The CDR3 is made up of 14 amino acids. Germline-derived CDR1 and CDR2 are SGHKS and YYEKEE (reference sequence). The V and J ends lost 4 bases and 4 bases, in that order; junction bases with no gene match: 2. The CDR3 loop reads CASSPGQGYNEQFF. CDR3 coding DNA: TGTGCCAGCAGCCCGGGACAGGGGTACAATGAGCAGTTCTTC.

The J gene is TRBJ1-5, the V gene TRBV6-1; the D is unclear. Germline assignment: CDR1 MNHNS and CDR2 SASEGT. Trimming cost V 3 bases and J 11 bases, with 11 bases left between them. There are 12 residues in the CDR3. DNA for the CDR3: TGTGCCAGCAGTGAGGCCCAACAGTCCCAGCATTTT. This translates into CASSEAQQSQHF.

This chain connects TRBV5-1 to TRBJ1-1; D is perhaps TRBD1 (6 bases). The CDR3 is 14 residues long. Trimming stripped 7 bases from V and 4 bases from J, with 17 bases between. Looked up from germline, CDR1 is SGHRS and CDR2 is YFSETQ. CDR3 DNA sequence: TGCGCCAGCGGGGGTGGGACACCCAGCACTGAAGCTTTCTTT. Protein: CASGGGTPSTEAFF.

V usage is TRBV12-5 and J usage is TRBJ2-7; possibly TRBD2 for D (6 bases). The CDR3 extends over 15 amino acids. CDR1 is LGHNT, CDR2 FRNRAP, per germline. V lost 1 base to trimming and J lost 2 bases, with 12 bases between them. CDR3 coding DNA: TGTGCTAGTGGTTTGGGATCCGGGGGACCCTACGAGCAGTACTTC. Protein: CASGLGSGGPYEQYF.

The genes are TRBV14 and TRBJ2-3; TRBD2 agrees at 9 bases. With 3 bases clipped from V and 4 bases from J, the junction kept 14 bases outside the gene matches. In germline, CDR1 is SGHDN, CDR2 FVKESK. This CDR3 has 18 residues. The CDR3 region is CASSHYKASGAIPDTQYF. CDR3 DNA: TGTGCCAGCAGCCATTATAAGGCTAGCGGGGCGATACCAGATACGCAGTATTTT.

This clone was seen only a few times. The chain employs TRBV28 and TRBJ1-2; D remains unclear. Germline CDR1 is MDHEN and CDR2 is SYDVKM. This CDR3 comprises 14 residues. V gave up 1 base and J gave up 2 bases, with 8 bases separating them. In nucleotides, the CDR3 is TGTGCCAGCAGTTTATTCAACAGAAACTATGGCTACACCTTC. Amino acid sequence: CASSLFNRNYGYTF.

The sample holds one count of this clone. The gene calls are TRBV6-6 and TRBJ2-1, with D maybe TRBD1 (6 bases). CDR1 is MNHNY and CDR2 is SVGAGI in the germline V gene (reference sequence). The germline V and J ends were trimmed by 6 bases and 4 bases, with 10 bases remaining between them. This CDR3 contains 13 residues. This CDR3 reads CASRTDRYNEQFF. CDR3 sequence (DNA): TGTGCCAGCAGAACGGACAGATACAATGAGCAGTTCTTC.

DNA of the CDR3: TGTGCCAGCAGCCCTGGCCGGGAGAATGAGCAGTTCTTC. Protein sequence: CASSPGRENEQFF. The rearrangement links TRBV4-2 to TRBJ2-1; tentatively, D is TRBD2 (6 bases). The length of the CDR3 is 13 residues. V gave up 4 bases and J gave up 7 bases, with 11 bases separating them. Germline CDR1 and CDR2: LGHNA and YNFKEQ.

The chain links TRBV28 to TRBJ1-4; 7 positions match TRBD1. Germline CDR1 is MDHEN and CDR2 is SYDVKM. The CDR3 contains 16 residues. Trimming took 5 bases from V and 8 from J; bases not matched to a gene: 14. The CDR3 DNA follows: TGTGCCAGCAGTGCGGCAGGGGGAGGCCGGGGGGAAAAACTGTTTTTT. Its translation: CASSAAGGGRGEKLFF. The full variable domain, in which reference TRBV28 and TRBJ1-4 provide the parts outside the CDR3, is DVKVTQSSRYLVKRTGEKVFLECVQDMDHENMFWYRQDPGLGLRLIYFSYDVKMKEKGDIPEGYSVSREKKERFSLILESASTNQTSMYLCASSAAGGGRGEKLFFGSGTQLSVL.